The 22 T cell receptor beta chains below come from one sample, sequenced in a study of CD8 T cells in Susac syndrome. RNA totalling about 0.45 to 1 ug underwent reverse transcription with random hexamers. MiXCR, run by TCRdb on the immunoSEQ multiplex PCR reads, gives a single entry per CDR3 protein. This table has approximately 260,000 distinct CDR3 sequences, 90% to 97% appearing once. Sequenced sample: CD4+ T cells from PBMCs. Receptors were obtained from a human donor with Susac syndrome.

The chain carries TRBV28 and TRBJ1-2; 7 nucleotides agree with TRBD1. Losses at the gene ends were 6 bases for V and 4 bases for J; bases not matched to a gene: 14. CDR3 length: 16 residues. Looked up from germline, CDR1 is MDHEN and CDR2 is SYDVKM. The CDR3 region is CASSSTGTAVFYGYTF. As DNA, the CDR3 is TGTGCCAGCAGCTCGACTGGGACAGCGGTTTTCTATGGCTACACCTTC.

V usage is TRBV29-1 and J usage is TRBJ2-5, with 8 bases matching TRBD2. With V trimmed by 5 bases and J by 0 bases, 5 bases remained unmatched. Germline V gene sequence: CDR1 SQVTM, CDR2 ANQGSEA. The CDR3 runs to 14 residues. This chain's CDR3 is CSVPTGGYQETQYF. The CDR3 DNA follows: TGCAGCGTTCCTACGGGGGGGTACCAAGAGACCCAGTACTTC.

The J gene is TRBJ2-5, the V gene TRBV7-6, with D hard to call. Per germline, CDR1 SGHVS and CDR2 FNYEAQ. V dropped 1 base and J dropped 4 bases, with 7 bases sitting between them. The CDR3 has 13 residues. In DNA, the CDR3 is TGTGCCAGCAGCTTAGTTGGCCCAGAGACCCAGTACTTC. It translates to CASSLVGPETQYF.

For the CDR3, the DNA is TGCAGCGTTGTCCGGAAACTCATGAACACTGAAGCTTTCTTT. Its translation: CSVVRKLMNTEAFF. The J gene is TRBJ1-1, the V gene TRBV29-1, with D hard to call. Trimming cost V 4 bases and J 0 bases, with 12 bases left between them. The CDR3 runs to 14 residues. The germline V gene encodes CDR1 SQVTM and CDR2 ANQGSEA.

This chain links TRBV29-1 with TRBJ2-7; no firm D call. This CDR3 is 12 amino acids long. V lost 2 bases to trimming and J lost 3 bases, with 8 bases between them. Germline CDR1 reads SQVTM; CDR2 reads ANQGSEA. Here the CDR3 DNA reads TGCAGCGTTGAAACGGGCGTCTACGAGCAGTACTTC. This sequence encodes CSVETGVYEQYF.

The rearrangement uses TRBV15 and TRBJ1-2; 8 bases match TRBD1. Germline values: CDR1 LNHNV, CDR2 YYDKDF (reference sequence). The CDR3 has 13 residues. V dropped 3 bases and J dropped 4; count of bases not matched to a gene: 1. The chain's CDR3 is CATSRDRVYGYTF. In DNA, the CDR3 is TGTGCCACCAGCAGGGACAGGGTCTATGGCTACACCTTC.

In DNA form, the CDR3 reads TGTGCCAGCAGCGCGGGAGGGACACAAAACTATGGCTACACCTTC. Translation: CASSAGGTQNYGYTF. The rearrangement links TRBV9 to TRBJ1-2, with a tentative D call TRBD1 (6 bases). V dropped 3 bases and J dropped 2 bases, with 14 bases sitting between them. The CDR3 runs 15 residues. CDR1 is SGDLS and CDR2 is YYNGEE in the germline V gene.

CDR3 in DNA: TGCAGTGCTAGAGATCATCGGATCTACGAGCAGTACTTC. It codes for CSARDHRIYEQYF. The chain combines TRBV20-1 with TRBJ2-7; D is unclear. The CDR3 loop spans 13 amino acids. Trimming cost V 0 bases and J 3 bases, with 9 bases left between them. Germline V gives CDR1 DFQATT, CDR2 SNEGSKA (reference sequence).

This chain links TRBV20-1 with TRBJ1-2; D is unresolved. The germline V gene encodes CDR1 DFQATT and CDR2 SNEGSKA (reference sequence). CDR3 length: 14 amino acids. V shed 6 bases and J shed 4 bases, with 18 bases lying between them. For the CDR3, the DNA is TGCAGTGCCCCTGAATTGGTCGGACCCTATGGCTACACCTTC. Protein product: CSAPELVGPYGYTF.

The chain is built from TRBV29-1 and TRBJ2-3, with TRBD2 matching over 9 bases. Germline lookup yields CDR1 SQVTM and CDR2 ANQGSEA. This CDR3 has 15 residues. V trimming: 2 bases; J trimming: 2 bases; junction bases outside the gene matches: 5. Here the CDR3 DNA reads TGCAGCGTTGAATTCCTAGCGGGAACCACAGATACGCAGTATTTT. Its protein product is CSVEFLAGTTDTQYF.

This clonotype was seen once. The V gene is TRBV28, the J gene TRBJ2-4; D is perhaps TRBD2 (7 bases). V lost 8 bases to trimming and J lost 8 bases, with 16 bases between them. The CDR3 runs 13 residues. The germline V gene encodes CDR1 MDHEN and CDR2 SYDVKM. The CDR3 region is CASHLFGGHIQYF. The CDR3 bases are TGTGCCAGCCACCTTTTCGGGGGGCACATTCAGTACTTC.

This chain links TRBV19 with TRBJ2-2, with a tentative D call TRBD2 (5 bases). With 7 bases removed from V and 4 bases from J, the gap between germline ends came to 16 bases. CDR1 and CDR2 from the germline V gene are LNHDA and SQIVND (reference sequence). CDR3 length equals 15 residues. The CDR3 DNA follows: TGTGCCAGTACAGCGCGGGTAGGAGGCACCGGGGAGCTGTTTTTT. Residues: CASTARVGGTGELFF.

V is TRBV7-9 and J is TRBJ2-5; TRBD2 agrees at 7 bases. The germline gives CDR1 SEHNR, CDR2 FQNEAQ (reference sequence). The junction had 10 bases not matched to a gene; V was cut back by 7 bases and J by 5 bases. CDR3 length: 14 amino acids. The DNA for the CDR3 is TGTGCCAGCACCCGACTCGCGGGAGCGGAGACCCAGTACTTC. Amino acid sequence: CASTRLAGAETQYF.

The CDR3: CASSQEFSGRYQETQYF. The CDR3 region has the DNA TGTGCCAGCAGCCAAGAATTCAGCGGTCGGTACCAAGAGACCCAGTACTTC. The chain links TRBV4-2 to TRBJ2-5; D possibly corresponds to TRBD2 (5 bases). This CDR3 is 17 amino acids long. V was pared by 0 bases and J by 0 bases, with 14 bases between. The germline CDR1 and CDR2 sequences are LGHNA and YNFKEQ.

V is TRBV19 and J is TRBJ1-2; D is ambiguous. The CDR3 sequence is 15 residues long. Trimming took off 11 bases at V and 2 bases at J, with 21 bases between the two ends. The germline V gene encodes CDR1 LNHDA and CDR2 SQIVND (reference sequence). This CDR3 is CALFSPAAWNYGYTF. The CDR3 DNA follows: TGTGCCCTATTCTCCCCGGCCGCATGGAACTATGGCTACACCTTC.

This clonotype was counted only a few times. This chain joins TRBV7-2 and TRBJ2-1, with D possibly being TRBD2 (6 bases). V was pared by 2 bases and J by 9 bases, with 11 bases between. The CDR3 length is 13 residues. CDR1 is SGHTA, CDR2 FQGNSA, per germline. The CDR3 loop reads CASSLTPRGEQFF. CDR3 coding DNA: TGTGCCAGCAGCTTAACTCCGCGGGGTGAGCAGTTCTTC. Using reference TRBV7-2 and TRBJ2-1 for the parts outside the CDR3, the full variable domain is GAGVSQSPSNKVTEKGKDVELRCDPISGHTALYWYRQSLGQGLEFLIYFQGNSAPDKSGLPSDRFSAERTGGSVSTLTIQRTQQEDSAVYLCASSLTPRGEQFFGPGTRLTVL.

The J gene is TRBJ2-5, the V gene TRBV12-3 or TRBV12-4; the D gene could be TRBD1 or TRBD2 (5 bases each). The CDR3 has 13 amino acids. V was clipped by 10 bases and J by 5 bases, with 17 bases between them. The CDR3 DNA sequence: TGTGCCACCCGAGCAGCCGGGGCGGAGACCCAGTACTTC. This encodes CATRAAGAETQYF.

The chain couples TRBV20-1 to TRBJ1-2; D gene uncertain. The CDR3 extends over 13 amino acids. The V end was cut by 1 base, the J end by 7 bases, with 13 bases between. Germline lookup yields CDR1 DFQATT and CDR2 SNEGSKA (reference sequence). CDR3 in amino acids: CSARVASVAGYTF. The CDR3 DNA is TGCAGTGCTAGAGTAGCGTCCGTTGCTGGCTACACCTTC.

The rearrangement uses TRBV20-1 and TRBJ1-2; TRBD1 matches at 7 bases. Per germline, CDR1 DFQATT and CDR2 SNEGSKA (reference sequence). The CDR3 consists of 13 residues. V lost 6 bases and J lost 3; bases outside the gene matches: 7. The CDR3 coding sequence is TGCAGTGCGATGAGACAGGGCCACTATGGCTACACCTTC. It codes for CSAMRQGHYGYTF.

The chain joins TRBV20-1 to TRBJ2-1; D remains unclear. Germline CDR1 reads DFQATT; CDR2 reads SNEGSKA (reference sequence). The CDR3 contains 12 residues. V was trimmed by 3 bases and J by 6 bases, leaving 9 bases between them. Here the CDR3 reads CSASRASNEQFF. The CDR3 DNA is TGCAGTGCTAGTCGCGCGTCCAATGAGCAGTTCTTC.

This chain connects TRBV10-3 to TRBJ2-7; 9 bases align to TRBD1. The ends lost 9 bases at V and 7 bases at J; junction bases unmatched: 10. The CDR3 contains 13 residues. Germline CDR1 ENHRY, CDR2 SYGVKD. CDR3 amino acids: CAIRGQGFVEQYF. CDR3 nucleotides: TGTGCCATTAGGGGACAGGGCTTTGTGGAGCAGTACTTC.

The chain links TRBV30 to TRBJ1-4; no clear D gene. CDR1 GTSNPN and CDR2 SVGIG come from the germline V gene (reference sequence). CDR3 length: 13 residues. V dropped 0 bases and J dropped 8 bases, with 10 bases sitting between them. The CDR3 is CAWSVQSREKLFF. In DNA form, the CDR3 reads TGTGCCTGGAGTGTCCAGAGCCGGGAAAAACTGTTTTTT.